What follows is one T cell receptor (beta chain) and its context. This clone was seen a handful of times. The antigen this receptor binds is unknown. No base quality values were provided; no much bigger clone lies one nucleotide off. The sample is drawn from a study of T cell responses to AZD1222 COVID-19 vaccine (dated by TCRdb to the early 2020s). Describing the broader study: AZD1222 recipients given second doses at about 4 weeks or at about 12 weeks were pooled, since spike-specific TCR depth and breadth were not found to differ between the two schedules. TCR sequencing covered 233 trial participants: some 210 given two doses of AZD1222 and about 26 given two doses of MenACWY control vaccine. Trial participants were enrolled into age subgroups of 18-55, 56-69 and 70-plus years, which contained about 150, 28 and 57 TCR-sequenced participants, respectively.

The paper's findings and limits, for the study overall: Only a handful of AZD1222 recipients were SARS-CoV-2 seropositive at baseline, limiting conclusions about previously exposed vaccinees. The 56-69-year group was small, and its depth increase did not reach significance, likely because of low power. Because no day 14 peak-response samples were available, the repertoires could be characterized only after the peak T cell response. A significant rise in spike-specific TCR breadth and depth was observed after two AZD1222 doses relative to day 0 and relative to MenACWY recipients. Epitopes outside the regions mutated in the B.1.351 and B.1.1.7 variants were reportedly recognized by nearly half of the unique spike-specific TCRs. Most participants were white British and females outnumbered males, and the authors suggested that clonal diversity may have been underestimated. CD4 TCRs associated with the vaccine covered the entire spike protein, and the dominant responses were in regions 160-218 and 743-854.

The germline V gene supplies CDR1 SGDLS and CDR2 YYNGEE. The CDR3, from cysteine to phenylalanine, totals 14 residues. Of all the DNA, just the CDR3 is kept, 42 bases in frame from base 1. V trim: 4 bases; J trim: 4 bases; unmatched bases: 6. The CDR3 regions of human TCRbeta chains were analyzed by immunosequencing. As for how the authors treated the data: Repertoire TCRs were checked for matches against a reference library of SARS-CoV-2-specific TCRs that had been generated using the MIRA antigen-specificity platform. Breadth was defined as the fraction of unique TCRs that were SARS-CoV-2-associated, and depth was defined as the fraction of total T cells that were SARS-CoV-2-associated. Using the MIRA data, each spike-specific TCR was mapped to the spike region that the TCR reacts to and placed in a CD4 or CD8 class. Log10-transformed breadth and depth values were compared by one-way ANOVA with Sidak's multiple comparisons tests. The table comes from immuneACCESS by way of TCRdb, which keeps in-frame sequences with V and J called. Part of the clones is missing from these tables; in studies checked, under half for an unresolved V gene and the rest for unknown reasons. The D gene and trimming were derived from the DNA, and the V and J assignments and clone size from that table. The table for this sample lists roughly 160,000 clones; 88% of them were counted only once. Roughly 5% of the sample lies in the top ten.

Reading the label with the study, this specimen's time point is: baseline before first vaccination. Vaccinee samples were obtained from the UK trials COV001 and COV002, which included a single-blind randomized controlled phase 2/3 trial of AZD1222 (ChAdOx1 nCoV-19) in healthy adults. Trial participant PBMC samples were collected at day 0 and day 28 after the second dose for TCRbeta chain sequencing. This chain joins TRBV9 to TRBJ1-2, with 8 middle bases fitting TRBD1. The origin of this receptor is an adult in good health. Sequencing used peripheral blood, obtained on day 0 of AZD1222 vaccination. The CDR3 region reads CASSPRTGIYGYTF. The bases are TGTGCCAGCAGCCCCCGGACAGGGATCTATGGCTACACCTTC.